Ten or more counts support the clone carrying this TCR beta chain. The V and J ends lost 5 bases and 6 bases respectively, with 14 bases between them. CDR3 length: 14 residues. CDR1 is SGHTA and CDR2 is FQGNSA in the germline V gene. The source of the sample is a study of T cell repertoires in cytomegalovirus infection. From the reads, TCRdb called clonotypes with MiXCR, one entry per CDR3 protein. Here the sample spans around 270,000 distinct CDR3 sequences, 8% to 9.5% being singletons. What was sequenced was PBMCs. The sequence came from a human donor in good health (CMV status not recorded). Some clones in this sample may be carry-over from other donors' samples. This chain uses TRBV7-2 with TRBJ1-5; maybe TRBD1 (6 bases). The CDR3 spells CASSPTGNGQPQHF. The CDR3 bases are TGTGCCAGCAGCCCCACAGGGAACGGTCAGCCCCAGCATTTT. Full variable domain (rest looked up from reference TRBV7-2 and TRBJ1-5): GAGVSQSPSNKVTEKGKDVELRCDPISGHTALYWYRQSLGQGLEFLIYFQGNSAPDKSGLPSDRFSAERTGGSVSTLTIQRTQQEDSAVYLCASSPTGNGQPQHFGDGTRLSIL.